This T cell receptor beta chain was sequenced during a study of blood T cell repertoires in COVID-19. CDR1 is SGHNT and CDR2 is YENEEA in the germline V gene. This CDR3 comprises 16 residues. With 0 bases clipped from V and 14 bases from J, the junction kept 9 bases outside the gene matches. The method was immunoSEQ multiplex PCR; TCRdb's version includes in-frame clones alone and lacks a portion of them. Of hundreds of thousands of clones in the sample, 70% to 90% were seen once. This sequence joins TRBV11-3 and TRBJ2-1; 14 bases agree with TRBD2. The origin of this receptor is a woman aged 25 to 39 with COVID-19, enrolled during active disease. Sequencing input: peripheral blood. The CDR3 reads CASSLDSGLAGGVEFF. The CDR3 nucleotides are TGTGCCAGCAGCTTAGATTCCGGACTAGCGGGAGGAGTGGAGTTCTTC.